The 26 T cell receptor beta chains in this list originate from one sample, sequenced in a study of beta chain features in type 1 diabetes. The study's findings and limits: Among all four CD4+ subsets, Type 1 diabetes patients had TCRB CDR3s that were moderately but significantly shorter.

No antigen has been identified for these receptors. Expressed TCRB transcripts were sequenced after all isolated RNA was converted to cDNA. Some clones are missing from TCRdb's copy, which holds only in-frame ones; the method was immunoSEQ multiplex PCR. The table lists about 650,000 clones, about an eighth of them singletons. The source material was naive CD4+ T cells from blood. These TCRs come from a man aged 25 to 45 with type 1 diabetes.

This clone was counted only a few times. The rearrangement links TRBV5-1 to TRBJ2-1, with D perhaps assigned TRBD1 or TRBD2 (6 bases each). Per germline, CDR1 SGHRS and CDR2 YFSETQ. V was shortened by 7 bases and J by 4 bases, with 12 bases between the two germline ends. The CDR3 contains 13 residues. The chain's CDR3 is CASGRGAYNEQFF. The CDR3 bases are TGCGCCAGCGGAAGGGGGGCTTACAATGAGCAGTTCTTC.

The J gene is TRBJ1-5, the V gene TRBV28; 8 bases map to TRBD1. The CDR3 is 15 residues long. Germline CDR1 and CDR2: MDHEN and SYDVKM. The J segment lost 6 bases and the V segment lost 5 bases, leaving 9 bases of the junction unmatched. The CDR3 nucleotides are TGTGCCAGCAGTCCCATAGGACAGGGCGTTCAGCCCCAGCATTTT. Translated, it gives CASSPIGQGVQPQHF.

This clone has just a few counts. This sample includes further DNA sequences coding for the same CDR3. The J gene is TRBJ1-3, the V gene TRBV7-9; D gene uncertain. The V end lost 1 base, the J end lost 1 base, and 5 bases lay between the germline ends. Germline CDR1 SEHNR, CDR2 FQNEAQ (reference sequence). The CDR3 is 14 amino acids. CDR3 in DNA: TGTGCCAGCAGCTTAGAGGGATCTGGAAACACCATATATTTT. Its translation: CASSLEGSGNTIYF.

This chain links TRBV7-9 with TRBJ1-6, with D maybe TRBD1 (5 bases). CDR1 is SEHNR, CDR2 FQNEAQ, per germline (reference sequence). V was cut by 5 bases and J by 8 bases, with 16 bases left in between. CDR3 length equals 15 residues. In DNA, the CDR3 is TGTGCCAGCAGCGGGGGACGGACCGTGGATTCACCCCTCCACTTT. This codes for CASSGGRTVDSPLHF.

In this sample, this clone turned up a few times. CDR3 protein: CASSLGEGGGNQPQHF. CDR3 nucleotide sequence: TGTGCCAGCAGCTTAGGTGAGGGTGGAGGCAATCAGCCCCAGCATTTT. This chain joins TRBV7-2 and TRBJ1-5; D is ambiguous. Germline assignment: CDR1 SGHTA and CDR2 FQGNSA. CDR3 size: 16 residues. Trimming removed 1 base from V and 2 bases from J, with 12 bases in between.

This clone has a handful of counts. The chain carries TRBV6-5 and TRBJ2-2; possible D gene TRBD2, 6 bases. CDR3 length: 16 residues. Germline V gene sequence: CDR1 MNHEY, CDR2 SVGAGI. The V end lost 2 bases, the J end lost 6 bases, and 16 bases lay between the germline ends. Here the CDR3 DNA reads TGTGCCAGCAGTTACCTCAGGTCACTAGCTGCCGGGGAGCTGTTTTTT. It codes for CASSYLRSLAAGELFF.

The chain combines TRBV6-1 with TRBJ1-4; no clear D gene. Germline CDR1 is MNHNS and CDR2 is SASEGT. This CDR3 spans 14 amino acids. Deletions cut 7 bases from V and 8 bases from J, with 17 bases between. The CDR3 DNA reads TGTGCCAGCATCGCCGGGAGGGCGGGGGAAAAACTGTTTTTT. Encoded protein: CASIAGRAGEKLFF.

The J gene is TRBJ2-7, the V gene TRBV6-6; 10 nucleotides match TRBD2. There are 15 residues in the CDR3. The germline V gene encodes CDR1 MNHNY and CDR2 SVGAGI (reference sequence). Trimming cost V 8 bases and J 4 bases; bases outside gene matches: 11. CDR3 sequence reads: CASWTGTSVGYEQYF. CDR3 nucleotide sequence: TGTGCCAGCTGGACCGGGACTAGCGTGGGTTACGAGCAGTACTTC.

This clone has just a few counts. A junction boundary mismatches the germline segment, possibly from a read error. V is TRBV4-3 and J is TRBJ2-5; weak D call: TRBD2 (5 bases). CDR1 and CDR2 from the germline V gene are LGHNA and YSLEER. The CDR3 covers 14 residues. The CDR3 coding sequence is TGCGCCAGCAGCCCCTCGGACGGGGAAGAGGCCCAGTACTTC. Translating gives CASSPSDGEEAQYF.

About this clone: Other DNA sequences in this sample translate to the same CDR3. This chain links TRBV19 with TRBJ2-2; possibly TRBD2 for D (5 bases). V lost 5 bases and J lost 1, with 5 bases in between. This CDR3 is 13 amino acids long. The germline V gene has CDR1 LNHDA and CDR2 SQIVND (reference sequence). CDR3 nucleotide sequence: TGTGCCAGTAGTGGAGGGAACACCGGGGAGCTGTTTTTT. This gives the protein CASSGGNTGELFF.

The chain is built from TRBV13 and TRBJ1-1; no clear D gene. The length of the CDR3 is 12 residues. CDR1 PRHDT and CDR2 FYEKMQ come from the germline V gene (reference sequence). Between the trimmed V and J ends, which lost 6 bases and 3 bases, there was a span of 8 bases. CDR3 sequence (DNA): TGTGCCAGCAGAAAGGAAGACACTGAAGCTTTCTTT. Residues: CASRKEDTEAFF.

V gene TRBV25-1 combines with J gene TRBJ1-6; D remains ambiguous. V gave up 2 bases and J gave up 0 bases, with 11 bases separating them. The CDR3 is made up of 17 amino acids. The V gene's germline CDR1 is MGHDK and CDR2 SYGVNS. This CDR3 reads CASSEGWGFSYNSPLHF. The DNA for the CDR3 is TGTGCCAGCAGTGAAGGCTGGGGTTTCTCCTATAATTCACCCCTCCACTTT.

This clone has just a few counts. The chain combines TRBV4-1 with TRBJ2-7; D is uncertain. This CDR3 is built from 13 residues. Germline lookup yields CDR1 MGHRA and CDR2 YSYEKL. Trimming took off 0 bases at V and 3 bases at J, with 6 bases between the two ends. The CDR3 reads CASSQDPYYEQYF. The CDR3 region has the DNA TGCGCCAGCAGCCAAGACCCCTACTACGAGCAGTACTTC.

This clone has more than one count but fewer than ten. The chain couples TRBV4-2 to TRBJ2-6, with D maybe TRBD1 (5 bases). Trimming removed 0 bases from V and 1 base from J, with 13 bases in between. There are 18 residues in the CDR3. Germline V gene data show CDR1 as LGHNA and CDR2 as YNFKEQ. The DNA of the CDR3 is TGTGCCAGCAGCCAAGAGGGGCAGACTTTTTCTGGGGCCAACGTCCTGACTTTC. This encodes CASSQEGQTFSGANVLTF.

This clone was found a few times. This chain links TRBV10-3 with TRBJ2-6, with a weak D call TRBD1 (6 bases). The CDR3 contains 18 residues. Trimming left V 3 bases short and J 4 bases short, with 19 bases between. Germline CDR1 reads ENHRY; CDR2 reads SYGVKD. The CDR3, as DNA: TGTGCCATCAGTGAAAGACCGTTGAAGGACAGCGGGGCCAACGTCCTGACTTTC. Residues: CAISERPLKDSGANVLTF.

The V gene is TRBV10-3, the J gene TRBJ2-3; a possible D gene is TRBD2 (5 bases). V lost 11 bases and J 2 bases, leaving 17 bases between the germline ends. This CDR3 region has 14 residues. Germline assignment: CDR1 ENHRY and CDR2 SYGVKD. Here the CDR3 DNA reads TGTGCCGCCCTAGGAGGCGCTTCCACAGATACGCAGTATTTT. Its translation: CAALGGASTDTQYF.

The chain employs TRBV2 and TRBJ1-2, with 9 bases identical to TRBD1. After removal of 4 bases from V and 8 bases from J, the junction contained 5 bases not matched to a gene. The CDR3 has 13 amino acids. Germline-derived CDR1 and CDR2 are SNHLY and FYNNEI. The chain's CDR3 is CASSVQGALGYTF. The CDR3 DNA sequence: TGTGCCAGCAGTGTACAGGGGGCATTAGGCTACACCTTC.

This clone was observed a few times. The chain combines TRBV5-1 with TRBJ1-1; no clear D. Germline loops: CDR1 SGHRS, CDR2 YFSETQ. The length of the CDR3 is 15 residues. Trimming cost V 0 bases and J 0 bases, with 9 bases left between them. The CDR3 is CASSLVSQMNTEAFF. The CDR3 DNA sequence: TGCGCCAGCAGCTTGGTTTCGCAGATGAACACTGAAGCTTTCTTT.

CDR3 amino acids: CASSAGLAREQYF. Here the CDR3 DNA reads TGCGCCAGCAGCGCGGGACTGGCGAGGGAGCAGTACTTC. This sequence joins TRBV5-1 and TRBJ2-7; D is possibly TRBD2 (6 bases). The germline gives CDR1 SGHRS, CDR2 YFSETQ. CDR3 length equals 13 residues. Trimming stripped 4 bases from V and 7 bases from J, with 15 bases between.

This clone was seen a few times. This sequence joins TRBV2 and TRBJ2-2, with a weak D call TRBD1 (6 bases). V was shortened by 6 bases and J by 7 bases, with 12 bases between the two germline ends. There are 13 residues in the CDR3. Germline V CDR1 and CDR2: SNHLY, FYNNEI. The CDR3 reads CASRVTGLGELFF. In DNA form, the CDR3 reads TGTGCCAGCAGAGTAACAGGGCTCGGGGAGCTGTTTTTT.

This clone was counted between two and nine times. This chain uses TRBV7-2 with TRBJ2-5; either TRBD1 or TRBD2 may fit D (5 bases each). In germline, CDR1 is SGHTA, CDR2 FQGNSA. The CDR3 runs 14 residues. V was pared by 5 bases and J by 1 base, with 11 bases between. CDR3 loop: CASSASGTQETQYF. As DNA, the CDR3 is TGTGCCAGCAGCGCTTCCGGGACCCAAGAGACCCAGTACTTC.

This clone was found a few times. The chain combines TRBV7-6 with TRBJ1-5, with unresolved D. Germline lookup yields CDR1 SGHVS and CDR2 FNYEAQ. V gave up 4 bases and J gave up 7 bases, with 14 bases separating them. The CDR3 has 14 amino acids. The DNA of the CDR3 is TGTGCCAGCAGCTCCCACCATGAGGGACAGCCCCAGCATTTT. It encodes CASSSHHEGQPQHF.

The chain recombines TRBV11-2 with TRBJ2-3; D is ambiguous. CDR3 length: 13 amino acids. Per the germline V gene, CDR1 is SGHAT and CDR2 is FQNNGV. V lost 1 base to trimming and J lost 1 base, with 3 bases between them. The CDR3 DNA reads TGTGCCAGCAGCTTAGGCCGCACAGATACGCAGTATTTT. This encodes CASSLGRTDTQYF.

The chain recombines TRBV7-9 with TRBJ1-5; 8 bases are a match to TRBD1. In germline, CDR1 is SEHNR, CDR2 FQNEAQ (reference sequence). This CDR3 spans 17 amino acids. Losses at the gene ends were 5 bases for V and 3 bases for J; bases not matched to a gene: 12. In nucleotides, the CDR3 is TGTGCCAGCAGCGGGGCCGGGACAGGAATTTACAATCAGCCCCAGCATTTT. Amino acid sequence: CASSGAGTGIYNQPQHF.

This clone showed up just a few times. The V call is TRBV10-2, the J call TRBJ2-1, with a tentative D call TRBD2 (6 bases). Germline V CDR1 and CDR2: WSHSY, SAAADI. The CDR3 is 14 amino acids. V dropped 3 bases and J dropped 3 bases, with 9 bases sitting between them. The CDR3 nucleotides are TGCGCCAGCAGTGACTTTAGCGGCTACAATGAGCAGTTCTTC. It is translated as CASSDFSGYNEQFF.

V and J are TRBV6-1 and TRBJ2-2; D gene uncertain. V gave up 6 bases and J gave up 4 bases, with 9 bases separating them. Germline values: CDR1 MNHNS, CDR2 SASEGT. The CDR3 sequence is 13 residues long. The CDR3 DNA reads TGTGCCAGCAGCTTAGGTGGCACCGGGGAGCTGTTTTTT. Protein: CASSLGGTGELFF.